The subject of this entry is one T cell receptor beta chain. Its antigen is not known. This record belongs to a study of OX40 agonist ivuxolimab in advanced cancers. Study information: The patients received agonistic anti-OX40 (CD134) antibody ivuxolimab. Allowance was made for prior anti-PD-1, anti-PD-L1 or anti-CTLA-4 therapy, and 40% to 45% had some.

V lost 0 bases to trimming and J lost 6 bases, with 9 bases between them. Germline V gene lookup returns CDR1 MNHEY and CDR2 SVGAGI. The CDR3 contains 14 residues. Study findings and constraints: CD8+ T cells were the subset that, on average, had more expanded clones than CD4+. Among the least clonally expanded were partial responders at 0.1-3.0 mg/kg.

TCRdb's copy holds only in-frame clones and misses some; the assay was immunoSEQ multiplex PCR. The sample holds 40,000 to 55,000 clones, around 92% seen once. This rearrangement joins TRBV6-5 to TRBJ2-1; D uncertain. The sequenced sample was CD4+ or CD8+ T cells sorted from blood, obtained in a trial of the OX40 agonist ivuxolimab. This TCR came from an adult with an advanced solid tumor such as melanoma, head and neck, liver or kidney cancer. The CDR3 loop is CASSYSMTSNEQFF. The CDR3 region has the DNA TGTGCCAGCAGTTACTCTATGACAAGCAATGAGCAGTTCTTC.